Each of the 25 T cell receptor beta chains below was sequenced from the same sample in a study of T cells after yellow fever vaccination. TCRdb reanalysed the 5' RACE reads using MiXCR and keeps one entry per CDR3 protein. The data show some 160,000 distinct CDR3 sequences, 6% to 7.5% seen once. The sample here was CD4+ T cells sorted from PBMCs, taken 5 days after the first yellow fever vaccination. Source of these receptors: a man aged 18 to 29 who received the YFV17D yellow fever vaccine.

Many counts were recorded for this clonotype. The V and J genes are TRBV7-2 and TRBJ2-3; TRBD1 agrees at 7 bases. V gave up 1 base and J gave up 1 base; unmatched junction bases: 2. This CDR3 contains 15 residues. Germline assignment: CDR1 SGHTA and CDR2 FQGNSA. The CDR3 DNA reads TGTGCCAGCAGCTTAGTCGGGACAGGCACAGATACGCAGTATTTT. This translates into CASSLVGTGTDTQYF.

In its sample, this clonotype was seen many times. The chain combines TRBV11-2 with TRBJ2-3; D is undetermined. V was clipped by 5 bases and J by 2 bases, with 14 bases between them. This CDR3 has 15 amino acids. The V gene's germline CDR1 is SGHAT and CDR2 FQNNGV. The CDR3, as DNA: TGTGCCAGCAGCCCAAACCGGCTCCCCACAGATACGCAGTATTTT. Translated: CASSPNRLPTDTQYF.

This clonotype was counted at least ten times. This chain joins TRBV24-1 and TRBJ2-1; D remains ambiguous. Germline values: CDR1 KGHDR, CDR2 SFDVKD. V was clipped by 5 bases and J by 5 bases, with 18 bases between them. The CDR3 has 16 amino acids. CDR3 nucleotides: TGTGCCACCAGTGTCAGGACCGTGATTCGTGACAATGAGCAGTTCTTC. This encodes CATSVRTVIRDNEQFF.

This clonotype was seen repeatedly, ten times or more. The V call is TRBV4-1, the J call TRBJ1-1, with D unresolved. The germline V and J ends were trimmed by 0 bases and 0 bases, with 11 bases remaining between them. The CDR3 has 16 residues. The V gene's germline CDR1 is MGHRA and CDR2 YSYEKL. The CDR3 DNA reads as TGCGCCAGCAGCCAAGATCCACCTACCTTGAACACTGAAGCTTTCTTT. Encoded protein: CASSQDPPTLNTEAFF.

This clonotype occurred many times. The chain employs TRBV7-2 and TRBJ2-2; TRBD2 matches at 16 bases. Germline assignment: CDR1 SGHTA and CDR2 FQGNSA. V lost 5 bases and J lost 5; bases outside the gene matches: 2. The CDR3 has 16 amino acids. DNA of the CDR3: TGTGCCAGCAGCCGGGGACTAGCGGGGGGGACCGGGGAGCTGTTTTTT. Its translation is CASSRGLAGGTGELFF.

In this sample, this clonotype turned up many times. The chain combines TRBV7-2 with TRBJ2-1, with unresolved D. The CDR3 loop spans 11 amino acids. V dropped 6 bases and J dropped 8 bases, with 8 bases sitting between them. The germline CDR1 and CDR2 sequences are SGHTA and FQGNSA. In DNA, the CDR3 is TGTGCCAGCAGGGTCGGCTATGAGCAGTTCTTC. As protein: CASRVGYEQFF. Using reference TRBV7-2 and TRBJ2-1 for the parts outside the CDR3, the full variable domain is GAGVSQSPSNKVTEKGKDVELRCDPISGHTALYWYRQSLGQGLEFLIYFQGNSAPDKSGLPSDRFSAERTGGSVSTLTIQRTQQEDSAVYLCASRVGYEQFFGPGTRLTVL.

The chain links TRBV6-5 to TRBJ1-1; no clear D. Germline V gives CDR1 MNHEY, CDR2 SVGAGI. CDR3 size: 14 residues. V lost 2 bases and J lost 5, with 12 bases in between. CDR3 region: CASSYAQMGTEAFF. As DNA, the CDR3 is TGTGCCAGCAGTTACGCGCAGATGGGGACTGAAGCTTTCTTT.

This clonotype was counted a few times. A junction end diverges from the germline sequence, so it may reflect a read error. This rearrangement joins TRBV5-6 to TRBJ2-5; TRBD2 agrees at 7 bases. CDR1 and CDR2 (germline): SGHDT, YYEEEE. This CDR3 comprises 14 residues. CDR3 bases: TGTGCCAGCAGCTTGAGCGGGGACCAGGAGACCCAGTACTTC. Its translation: CASSLSGDQETQYF.

The rearrangement links TRBV18 to TRBJ2-5; TRBD1 might be the D (6 bases). This CDR3 is built from 14 residues. Germline V gene lookup returns CDR1 KGHSH and CDR2 LQKENI. Deletions cut 6 bases from V and 2 bases from J, with 13 bases between. CDR3 nucleotide sequence: TGTGCCAGCTCTCCAGGGGCAGGGCAAGAGACCCAGTACTTC. It specifies CASSPGAGQETQYF.

V and J are TRBV28 and TRBJ1-6; 12 bases fit TRBD1. Per the germline V gene, CDR1 is MDHEN and CDR2 is SYDVKM. This CDR3 is 18 amino acids long. V was pared by 2 bases and J by 9 bases, with 11 bases of the junction left unmatched. DNA for the CDR3: TGTGCCAGCAGTTTAATGGGACAGGGGGCGCGACGGCGTTCACCCCTCCACTTT. Translating gives CASSLMGQGARRRSPLHF. The full variable domain, completed using reference TRBV28 and TRBJ1-6, is DVKVTQSSRYLVKRTGEKVFLECVQDMDHENMFWYRQDPGLGLRLIYFSYDVKMKEKGDIPEGYSVSREKKERFSLILESASTNQTSMYLCASSLMGQGARRRSPLHFGNGTRLTVT.

This clonotype has just a few counts. Here the CDR3 DNA reads TGTGCCAGCAGCTTATGGAGCGGGGGCACAGATACGCAGTATTTT. Amino acid sequence: CASSLWSGGTDTQYF. The J gene is TRBJ2-3, the V gene TRBV7-2; 7 nucleotides align to TRBD2. The CDR3 runs to 15 residues. The V gene's germline CDR1 is SGHTA and CDR2 FQGNSA. The V gene end was trimmed by 2 bases and the J gene end by 1 base; junction bases not matched to a gene: 3.

The chain joins TRBV30 to TRBJ1-4; 7 bases line up with TRBD1. J lost 4 bases, V lost 2 bases, and 4 bases had no gene match. CDR1 and CDR2 (germline): GTSNPN, SVGIG (reference sequence). CDR3 length: 14 amino acids. CDR3 amino acids: CAWSPGQSNEKLFF. CDR3 in DNA: TGTGCCTGGAGTCCGGGACAGAGTAATGAAAAACTGTTTTTT. Variable domain in full (rest from reference TRBV30 and TRBJ1-4): SQTIHQWPATLVQPVGSPLSLECTVEGTSNPNLYWYRQAAGRGLQLLFYSVGIGQISSEVPQNLSASRPQDRQFILSSKKLLLSDSGFYLCAWSPGQSNEKLFFGSGTQLSVL.

This clonotype was seen more than once but under ten times. The chain combines TRBV20-1 with TRBJ1-6, with D possibly matching TRBD1 (5 bases). The germline V gene encodes CDR1 DFQATT and CDR2 SNEGSKA (reference sequence). With 2 bases removed from V and 7 bases from J, the gap between germline ends came to 15 bases. The CDR3 contains 15 residues. As DNA, the CDR3 is TGCAGTGCTAGACCACGGGTCGGGGGGAATTCACCCCTCCACTTT. Translating gives CSARPRVGGNSPLHF.

This clonotype was seen many times. The rearrangement joins TRBV2 to TRBJ2-2; no reliable D call. This CDR3 is built from 13 residues. CDR1 is SNHLY, CDR2 FYNNEI, per germline. V was pared by 1 base and J by 3 bases, with 3 bases between. The chain's CDR3 is CASSEGHTGELFF. Written as DNA, the CDR3 is TGTGCCAGCAGTGAAGGACACACCGGGGAGCTGTTTTTT. Full variable domain (missing parts from reference TRBV2 and TRBJ2-2): EPEVTQTPSHQVTQMGQEVILRCVPISNHLYFYWYRQILGQKVEFLVSFYNNEISEKSEIFDDQFSVERPDGSNFTLKIRSTKLEDSAMYFCASSEGHTGELFFGEGSRLTVL.

This clonotype showed up many times. V and J are TRBV7-2 and TRBJ1-5; TRBD1 aligns across 7 bases. The CDR3 sequence is 14 residues long. Germline CDR1 SGHTA, CDR2 FQGNSA. Unmatched junction bases numbered 4, after V lost 6 bases and J lost 2 bases. CDR3 sequence: CASSYQGGNQPQHF. The CDR3, as DNA: TGTGCCAGCAGTTATCAGGGGGGCAATCAGCCCCAGCATTTT.

V and J are TRBV9 and TRBJ2-1; unclear D gene. V lost 4 bases and J 10 bases, leaving 9 bases between the germline ends. The CDR3 totals 11 residues. Germline V gives CDR1 SGDLS, CDR2 YYNGEE. CDR3 loop: CASSSPGEQFF. The DNA of the CDR3 is TGTGCCAGCAGCTCTCCTGGGGAGCAGTTCTTC.

This clonotype occurred many times. This sequence joins TRBV7-2 and TRBJ2-3; D is tentatively TRBD1 or TRBD2 (5 bases each). V was trimmed by 1 base and J by 4 bases, leaving 6 bases between them. The CDR3 has 13 amino acids. Looked up from germline, CDR1 is SGHTA and CDR2 is FQGNSA. The CDR3 DNA sequence: TGTGCCAGCAGCTTAGTGGGGGCAGATACGCAGTATTTT. Translated: CASSLVGADTQYF.

This chain joins TRBV18 and TRBJ1-1; TRBD1 is a possible D gene (5 bases). The V gene's germline CDR1 is KGHSH and CDR2 LQKENI. The ends were cut back, 2 bases at V and 6 bases at J, with 16 bases in the middle. The CDR3 is made up of 15 amino acids. CDR3 sequence reads: CASSPTFRGGAEAFF. CDR3 DNA sequence: TGTGCCAGCTCACCAACATTTCGGGGAGGGGCTGAAGCTTTCTTT.

J is TRBJ1-5 and V is TRBV5-5; D not resolved. Germline V gene data show CDR1 as SGHKS and CDR2 as YYEKEE (reference sequence). The CDR3 has 15 amino acids. Between the trimmed V and J ends, which lost 1 base and 0 bases, there was a span of 8 bases. The CDR3 spells CASSLIGDSNQPQHF. CDR3 coding DNA: TGTGCCAGCAGCTTGATCGGTGATAGCAATCAGCCCCAGCATTTT. The full variable domain, with the rest looked up from reference TRBV5-5 and TRBJ1-5, is DAGVTQSPTHLIKTRGQQVTLRCSPISGHKSVSWYQQVLGQGPQFIFQYYEKEERGRGNFPDRFSARQFPNYSSELNVNALLLGDSALYLCASSLIGDSNQPQHFGDGTRLSIL.

This rearrangement joins TRBV7-2 to TRBJ2-7; 10 nucleotides match TRBD1. Germline V lookup: CDR1 SGHTA, CDR2 FQGNSA. The CDR3 is 15 residues long. After removal of 6 bases from V and 4 bases from J, the junction contained 9 bases not matched to a gene. Here the CDR3 reads CASRYSGTGVYEQYF. CDR3 DNA sequence: TGTGCCAGCAGGTACTCCGGGACAGGGGTTTACGAGCAGTACTTC.

Only a few counts were recorded for this clonotype. This chain links TRBV30 with TRBJ1-6; tentatively, D is TRBD1 (5 bases). Per germline, CDR1 GTSNPN and CDR2 SVGIG (reference sequence). This CDR3 is built from 14 residues. Trimming pared 1 base from V and 11 bases from J, leaving 15 bases between. CDR3 bases: TGTGCCTGGAGTGGGACGGGGCTTAGGGCACCCCTCCACTTT. It codes for CAWSGTGLRAPLHF.

In this sample, this clonotype turned up a few times. The chain employs TRBV12-3 or TRBV12-4 and TRBJ2-1, with D possibly TRBD1 on 7 matching bases. CDR3 length: 15 amino acids. The V end lost 5 bases, the J end lost 8 bases, and 19 bases lay between the germline ends. The CDR3 reads CASSPDRVIADEQFF. DNA of the CDR3: TGTGCCAGCAGTCCCGACAGGGTAATAGCGGATGAGCAGTTCTTC.

V is TRBV9 and J is TRBJ2-2; the D is unclear. The CDR3 has 12 amino acids. The germline V gene has CDR1 SGDLS and CDR2 YYNGEE. The V and J ends lost 0 bases and 7 bases respectively, with 4 bases between them. CDR3 in amino acids: CASSVVNGELFF. In DNA, the CDR3 is TGTGCCAGCAGCGTAGTTAACGGGGAGCTGTTTTTT.

The chain combines TRBV7-2 with TRBJ2-7; no definite D call. The length of the CDR3 is 12 residues. Looked up from germline, CDR1 is SGHTA and CDR2 is FQGNSA. Trimming took off 1 base at V and 3 bases at J, with 4 bases between the two ends. CDR3 sequence (DNA): TGTGCCAGCAGCTTAGTGGGCTACGAGCAGTACTTC. It codes for CASSLVGYEQYF.

V usage is TRBV5-1 and J usage is TRBJ2-7; 7 bases fit TRBD1. Germline V gives CDR1 SGHRS, CDR2 YFSETQ. This CDR3 has 13 residues. The junction had 11 bases not matched to a gene; V was cut back by 8 bases and J by 6 bases. The CDR3 region has the DNA TGCGCCAGTCACACAGGGGTGTCGGGCGAGCAGTACTTC. This encodes CASHTGVSGEQYF.